One sample yielded the 16 T cell receptor beta chains listed below, sequenced in a study of tumor-infiltrating lymphocytes in primary liver carcinoma. A constant-region primer primed TCR beta cDNA synthesis from about 550 ng of total RNA. ARM-PCR was slightly modified, and three nested multiplex PCR rounds with it gave rise to the TCR beta libraries. Each of the first two PCR rounds ran 9 to 11 cycles with TRBV1-TRBV30 forward and C-beta reverse primers. TCRdb used MiXCR to reprocess the multiplex PCR reads, holding one entry per CDR3 protein. The profile shows about 120,000 distinct CDR3 sequences, around 70% of them singletons. Unsorted bulk tissue of about 20-32 mg yielded co-extracted RNA and DNA. Input material: tumor-adjacent normal liver tissue. The origin of the receptors is a woman aged 55-70 years with primary liver carcinoma and hepatitis B virus infection.

Comment on this clonotype: As the CDR3 is not closed by the conserved phenylalanine or tryptophan, this likely results from a read error. The chain couples TRBV5-1 to TRBJ1-1; 7 bases align to TRBD1. The CDR3 is 15 residues long. In germline, CDR1 is SGHRS, CDR2 YFSETQ. CDR3 DNA sequence: TGCGCTAGCAGCCCGGGGACAGCTTCCAACACTGAAGCTTTCCTT. The encoded protein is CASSPGTASNTEAFL.

Details on this clonotype: One end of the junction does not line up with germline, which may come from a read error. The rearrangement joins TRBV11-2 to TRBJ2-3; D remains unclear. The CDR3 is made up of 15 amino acids. Germline CDR1 SGHAT, CDR2 FQNNGV. CDR3 in DNA: TGTGCCGGCAGCTTAGGAAATCCCCCTGTAACCCCGCGATATTTT. This sequence encodes CAGSLGNPPVTPRYF. The whole variable domain, filled in from reference TRBV11-2 and TRBJ2-3, reads EAGVAQSPRYKIIEKRQSVAFWCNPISGHATLYWYQQILGQGPKLLIQFQNNGVVDDSQLPKDRFSAERLKGVDSTLKIQPAKLEDSAVYLCAGSLGNPPVTPRYFGPGTRLTVL.

Concerning this clonotype: A much larger clone lies a single base off, so this may be a read error. CDR3: CVSSLAGGGSYNEQFF. In nucleotides, the CDR3 is TGCGTCAGCAGCTTGGCGGGAGGGGGGTCCTACAATGAGCAGTTCTTC. J is TRBJ2-1 and V is TRBV5-1; 9 bases match TRBD2. The CDR3 contains 16 residues. Germline CDR1 and CDR2: SGHRS and YFSETQ.

This clonotype was picked up many times. The V gene is TRBV12-3 or TRBV12-4, the J gene TRBJ1-5, with D possibly being TRBD1 (5 bases). CDR3 length equals 14 residues. V was pared by 5 bases and J by 0 bases, with 8 bases between. The CDR3 region is CASSLQDSNQPQHF. The CDR3 DNA reads as TGTGCCAGCAGTCTACAGGATAGCAATCAGCCCCAGCATTTT.

In regard to this clonotype: The junction departs from the called germline gene at one end, perhaps through a read error. The V call is TRBV6-5, the J call TRBJ2-2; 9 positions match TRBD2. This CDR3 comprises 17 residues. In germline, CDR1 is MNHEY, CDR2 SVGAGI. For the CDR3, the DNA is TGTGCCAGCAGTTACCCAGACCTGGGACTAGCCACCAGGGAGCTGTTTTTT. Its translation: CASSYPDLGLATRELFF.

To note about this clonotype: A single base separates this from a much larger clone, so it may be a read error. J is TRBJ1-3 and V is TRBV7-8; D perhaps matches TRBD1 (5 bases). CDR1 is SGHVS, CDR2 FQNEAQ, per germline. Deletions cut 5 bases from V and 6 bases from J, with 17 bases between. The CDR3 length is 15 residues. The CDR3 DNA sequence: TGTGCCAGCAGCATAGGGCAGGGTATAAAAAACACCATATATTTT. As protein: CASSIGQGIKNTIYF.

For this clonotype: The conserved closing phenylalanine or tryptophan is absent in this CDR3, likely reflecting a read error. The chain is built from TRBV6-2 or TRBV6-3 and TRBJ1-1, with 7 bases aligning to TRBD1. CDR1 is MNHEY, CDR2 SVGEGT, per germline. The CDR3 extends over 16 amino acids. The CDR3 loop reads CVSTGRVGRGDTDAFL. In DNA form, the CDR3 reads TGTGTCAGCACCGGACGAGTAGGCAGGGGGGACACTGATGCTTTCCTT.

Worth noting for this clonotype: The conserved final phenylalanine or tryptophan is absent from the CDR3, which likely points to a read error. The chain carries TRBV7-8 and TRBJ1-1, with D perhaps TRBD1 (6 bases). The CDR3 length is 12 residues. In germline, CDR1 is SGHVS, CDR2 FQNEAQ. CDR3 residues: CVSSSGDTEAFS. In DNA, the CDR3 is TGTGTCAGCAGTTCAGGGGATACTGAAGCTTTCTCT.

The sample holds many counts of this clonotype. The chain carries TRBV5-1 and TRBJ2-3; 7 nucleotides agree with TRBD2. The CDR3 sequence is 16 residues long. Germline assignment: CDR1 SGHRS and CDR2 YFSETQ. V lost 8 bases and J lost 4; bases outside the gene matches: 16. CDR3 sequence (DNA): TGCGCCAGATTCGTACGACTAAGCGGGAACCCAGATACGCAGTATTTT. This translates into CARFVRLSGNPDTQYF.

Turning to this clonotype: Because it lacks the conserved phenylalanine or tryptophan at the end, this CDR3 is likely a read error. The chain has TRBV11-2 and TRBJ2-1; maybe TRBD2 (6 bases). The ends were cut back, 1 base at V and 6 bases at J, with 10 bases in the middle. Germline V gene data show CDR1 as SGHAT and CDR2 as FQNNGV. This CDR3 has 14 residues. The CDR3 DNA reads TGTGCCAGCAGCTTAGCCGGGGGTCTCAATGAGCAGTTCTCA. Translation: CASSLAGGLNEQFS.

Details on this clonotype: Germline is not matched at one junction end, which may reflect a read error. The J gene is TRBJ2-6, the V gene TRBV6-6; weak D call: TRBD1 (5 bases). The CDR3 length is 13 residues. Per germline, CDR1 MNHNY and CDR2 SVGAGI (reference sequence). The CDR3 loop is CASNLPGAKVLTF. The CDR3 region has the DNA TGTGCCAGCAATCTACCTGGGGCCAAGGTCCTGACTTTC.

In its sample, this clonotype was seen once. CDR3 in DNA: TGTGCCAACGGCTTAGACCCGGGGTTAGTGGGACAGTTCTTC. This gives the protein CANGLDPGLVGQFF. The genes are TRBV11-2 and TRBJ2-1; tentatively, D is TRBD2 (5 bases). The CDR3 length is 14 residues. V shed 10 bases and J shed 13 bases, with 26 bases lying between them. CDR1 and CDR2 (germline): SGHAT, FQNNGV.

The chain uses TRBV5-1 and TRBJ1-6; tentatively, D is TRBD1 (5 bases). The CDR3 length is 16 residues. V was cut by 2 bases and J by 15 bases, with 24 bases left in between. Germline CDR1 SGHRS, CDR2 YFSETQ. The CDR3 DNA is TGCGCCAGCAGCTTTGGAGGGACTATTCAAGATAAGGGCCTCCACTTT. Translation: CASSFGGTIQDKGLHF.

The chain combines TRBV20-1 with TRBJ2-7; the D gene is possibly TRBD1 (5 bases). The CDR3 is 11 residues long. With 6 bases removed from V and 4 bases from J, the gap between germline ends came to 10 bases. Germline values: CDR1 DFQATT, CDR2 SNEGSKA (reference sequence). The CDR3 region has the DNA TGCAGTGCACGACAGCTTTACGAGCAGTACTTC. Its protein is CSARQLYEQYF.

Concerning this clonotype: Compared with germline, one end of the junction differs, possibly owing to a read error. The chain is built from TRBV29-1 and TRBJ1-2; 9 positions match TRBD1. Per germline, CDR1 SQVTM and CDR2 ANQGSEA. The CDR3 length is 16 residues. CDR3 nucleotides: TGCAACGTTGTAAGGGGGACAGGGATGGGTATCTATGGCTACACCTTC. Translated: CNVVRGTGMGIYGYTF. Full variable domain (remainder filled in from reference TRBV29-1 and TRBJ1-2): SAVISQKPSRDICQRGTSLTIQCQVDSQVTMMFWYRQQPGQSLTLIATANQGSEATYESGFVIDKFPISRPNLTFSTLTVSNMSPEDSSIYLCNVVRGTGMGIYGYTFGSGTRLTVV.

About this clonotype: One end of the junction does not line up with germline, which may come from a read error. The rearrangement links TRBV5-1 to TRBJ2-7; 10 nucleotides line up with TRBD2. The CDR3 has 15 residues. CDR1 is SGHRS, CDR2 YFSETQ, per germline. DNA of the CDR3: TGCGCCAGCAGCTTGTTTACTAGCGGGAACAACGAGCAGAGCTTC. Translated, it gives CASSLFTSGNNEQSF.